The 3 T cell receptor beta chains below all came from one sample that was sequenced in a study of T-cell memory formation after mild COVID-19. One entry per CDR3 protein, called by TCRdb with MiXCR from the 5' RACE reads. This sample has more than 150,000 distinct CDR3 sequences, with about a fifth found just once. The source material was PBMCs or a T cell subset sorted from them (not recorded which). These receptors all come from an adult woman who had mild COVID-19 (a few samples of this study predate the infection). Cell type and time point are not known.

The CDR3 region has the DNA TGCAGTGCTAGAGATCAACGGTACTCTGGGGCCAACGTCCTGACTTTC. Translated: CSARDQRYSGANVLTF. The chain carries TRBV20-1 and TRBJ2-6; unclear D gene. Germline V gene lookup returns CDR1 DFQATT and CDR2 SNEGSKA (reference sequence). The CDR3 consists of 16 residues. V lost 0 bases, J lost 0 bases, and 9 bases lay in between.

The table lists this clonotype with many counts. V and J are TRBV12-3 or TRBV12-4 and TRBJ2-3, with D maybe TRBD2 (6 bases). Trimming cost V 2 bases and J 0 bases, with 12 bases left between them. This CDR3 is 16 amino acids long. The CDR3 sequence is CASSLRRVPSTDTQYF. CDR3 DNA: TGTGCCAGCAGTTTACGGAGGGTTCCTAGCACAGATACGCAGTATTTT.

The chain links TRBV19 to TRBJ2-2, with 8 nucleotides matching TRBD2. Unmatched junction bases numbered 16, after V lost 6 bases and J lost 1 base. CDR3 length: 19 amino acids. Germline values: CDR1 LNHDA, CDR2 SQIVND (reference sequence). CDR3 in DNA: TGTGCCAGTAGCCCCCTGATAATCCTAGCGGGCGAGAACACCGGGGAGCTGTTTTTT. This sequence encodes CASSPLIILAGENTGELFF.